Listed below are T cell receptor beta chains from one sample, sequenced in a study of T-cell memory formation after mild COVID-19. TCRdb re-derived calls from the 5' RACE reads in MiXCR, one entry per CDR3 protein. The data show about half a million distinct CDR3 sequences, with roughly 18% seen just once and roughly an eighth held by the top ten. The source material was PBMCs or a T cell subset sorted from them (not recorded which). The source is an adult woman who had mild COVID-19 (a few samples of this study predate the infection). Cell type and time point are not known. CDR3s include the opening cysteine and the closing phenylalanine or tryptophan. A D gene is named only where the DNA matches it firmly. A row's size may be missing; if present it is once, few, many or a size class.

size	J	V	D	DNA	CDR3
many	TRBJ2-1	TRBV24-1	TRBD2	TGTGCCACCAGTGATTGGTCTAGCGGAAACAATGAGCAGTTCTTC	CATSDWSSGNNEQFF
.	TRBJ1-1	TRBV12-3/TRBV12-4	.	TGTGCCAGCAGTTTCAGAAAAATGAACACTGAAGCTTTCTTT	CASSFRKMNTEAFF
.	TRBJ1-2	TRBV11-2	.	TGTGCCAGCAGCTTATCGGCAGGGCGGGAGGGCTACACCTTC	CASSLSAGREGYTF
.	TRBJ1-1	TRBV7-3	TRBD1	TGTGCCAGCAGCCGAATGGGAGAGGGGGCCTGGGTGAACACTGAAGCTTTCTTT	CASSRMGEGAWVNTEAFF
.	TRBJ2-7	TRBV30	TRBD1	TGTGCCTGGAAACCGGGACAGGGGTTCTACGAGCAGTACTTC	CAWKPGQGFYEQYF
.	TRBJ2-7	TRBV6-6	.	TGTGCCAGCAGTTCAGGCGAGCAGTACTTC	CASSSGEQYF
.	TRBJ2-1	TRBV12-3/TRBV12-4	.	TGTGCCAGCAGGCTAGCGTTCGACAATGAGCAGTTCTTC	CASRLAFDNEQFF
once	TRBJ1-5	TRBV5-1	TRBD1	TGCGCCAGCAGCTTGGCGGGACAGCAAAATCAGCCCCAGCATTTT	CASSLAGQQNQPQHF
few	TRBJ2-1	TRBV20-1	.	TGCAGTGCCCACATAGACAATGAGCAGTTCTTC	CSAHIDNEQFF
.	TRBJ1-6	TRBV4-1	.	TGCGCCAGCAGCCAAGGTATCCAATCAAATTCACCCCTCCACTTT	CASSQGIQSNSPLHF
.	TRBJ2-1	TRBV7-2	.	TGTGCCAGCAGCATCCTGACTAGGACCAATGAGCAGTTCTTC	CASSILTRTNEQFF
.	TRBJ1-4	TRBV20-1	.	TGCAGTGCTAGAGGGGCCGGAGTCCGGGAAAAACTGTTTTTT	CSARGAGVREKLFF
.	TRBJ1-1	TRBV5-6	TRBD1	TGTGCCAGCAGCTTGGGACAGGGGGCGATTAGGAACACTGAAGCTTTCTTT	CASSLGQGAIRNTEAFF
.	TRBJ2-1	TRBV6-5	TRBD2	TGTGCCAGCAGATTAGCGGGGGTCGACAATGAGCAGTTCTTC	CASRLAGVDNEQFF
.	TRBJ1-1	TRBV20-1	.	TGCAGTGCTCCCTCCGGTTTGGTAGGGACTGAAGCTTTCTTT	CSAPSGLVGTEAFF
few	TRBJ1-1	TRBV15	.	TGTGCCACCAGCAGAGCTCGAGGTGAAGCTTTCTTT	CATSRARGEAFF
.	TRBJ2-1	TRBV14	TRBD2	TGTGCCAGCAGCCAAGTTACCACTAGCGGGGGAGCGTACAATGAGCAGTTCTTC	CASSQVTTSGGAYNEQFF
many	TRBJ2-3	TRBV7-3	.	TGTGCCAGCAGCACGGGAGATACGCAGTATTTT	CASSTGDTQYF
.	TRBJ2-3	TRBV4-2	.	TGTGCCAGCAGCCCACAGAGAACTAGCACAGATACGCAGTATTTT	CASSPQRTSTDTQYF
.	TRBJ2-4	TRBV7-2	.	TGTGCCAGCAGCTTAAACAGGGTAGAAAACATTCAGTACTTC	CASSLNRVENIQYF
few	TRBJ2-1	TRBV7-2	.	TGTGCCAGCAGCTCCGACGGACGGAGAACCCATCCGGATGAGCAGTTCTTC	CASSSDGRRTHPDEQFF
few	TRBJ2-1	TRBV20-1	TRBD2	TGCAGTGTCTCTAGCGGAAGGAGCTCCTACAATGAGCAGTTCTTC	CSVSSGRSSYNEQFF
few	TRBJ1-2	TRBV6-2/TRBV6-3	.	TGTGCCAGCACCTTGTGGGGAGTCGAGGGCTACACCTTC	CASTLWGVEGYTF
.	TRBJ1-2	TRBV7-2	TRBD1	TGTGCCAGCAGTACAGGGGGGCTAGACTATGGCTACACCTTC	CASSTGGLDYGYTF
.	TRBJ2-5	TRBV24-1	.	TGTGCCACCAGTTCTCGGACTCAAACGAGAGAGACCCAGTACTTC	CATSSRTQTRETQYF
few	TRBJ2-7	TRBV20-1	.	TGCAGTGCTATCCCCTTAAGGGACTTAACTTTACGAGTGCAGTACTTC	CSAIPLRDLTLRVQYF
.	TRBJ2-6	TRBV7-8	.	TGTGCCAGCAGCTTAGCTTCGCAGTCTGCTTCTGGGGCCAACGTCCTGACTTTC	CASSLASQSASGANVLTF
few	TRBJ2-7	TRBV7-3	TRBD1	TGTGCCAGCAGCTTCGACAGGGGTCGCGAGCAGTACTTC	CASSFDRGREQYF
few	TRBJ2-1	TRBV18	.	TGTGCCAGCCCACCCCTGGCTAGGTATTCCTACAATGAGCAGTTCTTC	CASPPLARYSYNEQFF
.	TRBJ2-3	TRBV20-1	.	TGCAGTGCCCGGGCAGATACGCAGTATTTT	CSARADTQYF
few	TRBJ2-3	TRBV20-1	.	TGCAGTGCTAGAAGGGGCCCGGCTAAGAGCACAGATACGCAGTATTTT	CSARRGPAKSTDTQYF
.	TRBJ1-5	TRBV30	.	TGTGCCTGGAGTGTAGGACCTGGGGGCAATCAGCCCCAGCATTTT	CAWSVGPGGNQPQHF
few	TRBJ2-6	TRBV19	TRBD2	TGTGCCAGTAGTGCTCTAGCGGCCAGATCTGGGGCCAACGTCCTGACTTTC	CASSALAARSGANVLTF
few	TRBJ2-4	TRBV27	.	TGTGCCAGCAGTCCCCGGATGGGGAGGAACATTCAGTACTTC	CASSPRMGRNIQYF
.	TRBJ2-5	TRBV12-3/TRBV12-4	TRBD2	TGTGCCAGCAGTGCAATACTAGCGGTCCAAGAGACCCAGTACTTC	CASSAILAVQETQYF
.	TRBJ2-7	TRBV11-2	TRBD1	TGTGCCAGCAGCCGGGACAGCCCGCCCTACGAGCAGTACTTC	CASSRDSPPYEQYF
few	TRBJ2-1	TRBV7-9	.	TGTGCCAGCAGCCCTCAAAGCGGCTCCTACAATGAGCAGTTCTTC	CASSPQSGSYNEQFF
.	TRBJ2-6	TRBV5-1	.	TGCGCCAGCAGCAAGACAGCGAACTCTGGGGCCAACGTCCTGACTTTC	CASSKTANSGANVLTF
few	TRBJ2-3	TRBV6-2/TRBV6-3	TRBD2	TGTGCCAGCAGCCTCTGGACTAGCGGCACAGATACGCAGTATTTT	CASSLWTSGTDTQYF
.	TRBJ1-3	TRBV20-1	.	TGCAGTCGGGGCCAGGGCCGGACCTGTGGAAACACCATATATTTT	CSRGQGRTCGNTIYF
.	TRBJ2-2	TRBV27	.	TGTGCCAGCAGGGGATGGGCAGCGAACACCGGGGAGCTGTTTTTT	CASRGWAANTGELFF
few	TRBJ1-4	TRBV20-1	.	TGCAGTGCTAGAGATCGGGGGGTTTCGGAAAAACTGTTTTTT	CSARDRGVSEKLFF
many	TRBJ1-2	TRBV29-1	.	TGCAGCGAGGGGGGTAACTATGGCTACACCTTC	CSEGGNYGYTF
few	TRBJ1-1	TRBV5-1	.	TGCGCCAGCAGTCAAACAGGGTATGAACCGAACACTGAAGCTTTCTTT	CASSQTGYEPNTEAFF
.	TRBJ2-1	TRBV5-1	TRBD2	TGCGCCAGCAGCCTACGGACTAGCGGGGGGGGAAAGGGTGAGCAGTTCTTC	CASSLRTSGGGKGEQFF
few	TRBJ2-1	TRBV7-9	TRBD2	TGTGCCAGCAGCTACGCCGGGACTAGCTCTAATGAGCAGTTCTTC	CASSYAGTSSNEQFF
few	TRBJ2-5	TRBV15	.	TGTGCCACCAGCAGAGATCTACAAGGGGTTAGGGCCCAGTACTTC	CATSRDLQGVRAQYF
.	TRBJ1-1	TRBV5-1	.	TGCGCCAGCAGCTTGGAGGGGGAGATGAACACTGAAGCTTTCTTT	CASSLEGEMNTEAFF
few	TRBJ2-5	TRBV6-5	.	TGTGCCAGCAGTTACTCGGAAGGGGGTTTCCAAGAGACCCAGTACTTC	CASSYSEGGFQETQYF
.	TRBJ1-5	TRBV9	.	TGTGCCAGCAGCGAACAGGGTCATAATCAGCCCCAGCATTTT	CASSEQGHNQPQHF
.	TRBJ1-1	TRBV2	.	TGTGCCAGCAGTGTTAAGGGCGGGGACACTGAAGCTTTCTTT	CASSVKGGDTEAFF
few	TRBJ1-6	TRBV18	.	TGTGCCAGCTCACCAGGTGGGGGGGAAAATTCACCCCTCCACTTT	CASSPGGGENSPLHF
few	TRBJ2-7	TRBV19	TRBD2	TGTGCCAGTAGTCCGACTAGCGGGGGGGCCTACGAGCAGTACTTC	CASSPTSGGAYEQYF